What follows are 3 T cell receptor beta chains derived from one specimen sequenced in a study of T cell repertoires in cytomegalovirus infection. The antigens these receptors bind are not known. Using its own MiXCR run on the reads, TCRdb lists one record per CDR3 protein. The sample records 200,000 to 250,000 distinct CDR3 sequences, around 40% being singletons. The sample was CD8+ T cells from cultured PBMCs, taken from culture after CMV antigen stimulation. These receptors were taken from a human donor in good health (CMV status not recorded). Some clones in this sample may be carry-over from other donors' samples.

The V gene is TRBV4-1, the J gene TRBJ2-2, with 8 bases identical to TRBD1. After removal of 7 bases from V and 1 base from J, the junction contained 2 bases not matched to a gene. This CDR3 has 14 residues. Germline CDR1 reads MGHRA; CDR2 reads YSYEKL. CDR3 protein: CASTGQGNTGELFF. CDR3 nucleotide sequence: TGCGCCAGCACCGGACAGGGGAACACCGGGGAGCTGTTTTTT.

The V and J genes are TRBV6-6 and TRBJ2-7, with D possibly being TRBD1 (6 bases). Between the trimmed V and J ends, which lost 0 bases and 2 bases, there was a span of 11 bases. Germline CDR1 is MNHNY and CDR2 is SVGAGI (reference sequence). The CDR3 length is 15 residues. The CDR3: CASSYSDRRTYEQYF. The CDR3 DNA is TGTGCCAGCAGTTACTCCGACAGGAGGACCTACGAGCAGTACTTC.

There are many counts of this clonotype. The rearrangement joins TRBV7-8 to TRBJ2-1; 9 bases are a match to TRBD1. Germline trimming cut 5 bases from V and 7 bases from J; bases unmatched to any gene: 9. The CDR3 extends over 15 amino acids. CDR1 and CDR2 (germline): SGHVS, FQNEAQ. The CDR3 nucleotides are TGTGCCAGCAGCATCCGGGACAGGGCAATAAATGAGCAGTTCTTC. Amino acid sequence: CASSIRDRAINEQFF.